One sample yielded the 13 T cell receptor beta chains listed below, sequenced in a study of blood T cell repertoires in COVID-19. TCRdb's copy holds only in-frame clones and misses some; the assay was immunoSEQ multiplex PCR. The sample records 110,000 to 150,000 clones, roughly 80% being singletons. Source material: PBMCs or T cells enriched from blood (not recorded which). Receptor source: a woman between 45 and 65 years old who had recovered from COVID-19.

The chain combines TRBV27 with TRBJ1-2, with 10 bases aligning to TRBD1. In germline, CDR1 is MNHEY, CDR2 SMNVEV (reference sequence). The CDR3 runs 14 residues. Losses at the gene ends were 5 bases for V and 4 bases for J; bases not matched to a gene: 4. CDR3 sequence: CASSDRGPRYGYTF. Here the CDR3 DNA reads TGTGCCAGCAGTGACAGGGGGCCGCGCTATGGCTACACCTTC.

This chain joins TRBV5-6 and TRBJ2-7, with 8 bases lining up with TRBD1. The germline CDR1 and CDR2 sequences are SGHDT and YYEEEE. V shed 5 bases, J shed 3 bases, and the junction held 7 bases outside the gene matches. The CDR3 loop spans 14 amino acids. The CDR3 DNA reads as TGTGCCAGCAGTAGAGGGACAGGATACTACGAGCAGTACTTC. The encoded protein is CASSRGTGYYEQYF.

The J gene is TRBJ2-1, the V gene TRBV5-1; 10 bases align to TRBD2. This CDR3 spans 16 amino acids. Germline CDR1 is SGHRS and CDR2 is YFSETQ. V shed 4 bases and J 8 bases; nucleotides not matched to a gene: 12. The CDR3 nucleotides are TGCGCCAGCAGCGACTCGCTAGCGGGGGCCCTAGATGAGCAGTTCTTC. Translated, it gives CASSDSLAGALDEQFF.

The chain is built from TRBV3-1 (or the pseudogene TRBV3-2) and TRBJ2-7; D perhaps matches TRBD2 (6 bases). This CDR3 spans 13 amino acids. Germline V gives CDR1 LGHDT, CDR2 YNNKEL (reference sequence). V was shortened by 2 bases and J by 3 bases, with 8 bases between the two germline ends. CDR3 residues: CASSQNGGYEQYF. CDR3 in DNA: TGTGCCAGCAGCCAAAACGGGGGCTACGAGCAGTACTTC.

This chain connects TRBV29-1 to TRBJ1-2; TRBD1 agrees at 9 bases. Germline assignment: CDR1 SQVTM and CDR2 ANQGSEA. V lost 5 bases to trimming and J lost 6 bases; unmatched junction nucleotides: 7. CDR3 size: 13 residues. As DNA, the CDR3 is TGCAGCGTTTCCGACAGGGGGTCGAATGGCTACACCTTC. This sequence encodes CSVSDRGSNGYTF.

The genes are TRBV5-1 and TRBJ2-3, with 11 bases that match TRBD2. With 4 bases clipped from V and 3 bases from J, the junction kept 4 bases outside the gene matches. This CDR3 spans 15 amino acids. In germline, CDR1 is SGHRS, CDR2 YFSETQ. DNA of the CDR3: TGCGCCAGCAGCATACTAGCGGGGGAGACAGATACGCAGTATTTT. It codes for CASSILAGETDTQYF. The full variable domain, with the rest looked up from reference TRBV5-1 and TRBJ2-3, is KAGVTQTPRYLIKTRGQQVTLSCSPISGHRSVSWYQQTPGQGLQFLFEYFSETQRNKGNFPGRFSGRQFSNSRSEMNVSTLELGDSALYLCASSILAGETDTQYFGPGTRLTVL.

DNA of the CDR3: TGTGCCAGCAGCTCAAGACCGCCGAGGGGGACTGAAGCTTTCTTT. Its protein is CASSSRPPRGTEAFF. This chain uses TRBV11-2 with TRBJ1-1; tentatively, D is TRBD1 (6 bases). Trimming shortened V by 4 bases and J by 5 bases, and 17 bases separated the two germline ends. The germline V gene encodes CDR1 SGHAT and CDR2 FQNNGV. The CDR3 consists of 15 residues.

V usage is TRBV7-2 and J usage is TRBJ1-5, with 9 bases matching TRBD1. CDR3 length equals 15 residues. Germline-derived CDR1 and CDR2 are SGHTA and FQGNSA. V trimming: 5 bases; J trimming: 7 bases; junction bases outside the gene matches: 9. The CDR3 DNA follows: TGTGCCAGCAGCCAGTCCACAGGGGGCGGACAGCCCCAGCATTTT. It is translated as CASSQSTGGGQPQHF.

The chain carries TRBV29-1 and TRBJ1-1, with 10 positions matching TRBD1. The CDR3 consists of 13 residues. Germline loops: CDR1 SQVTM, CDR2 ANQGSEA. The V segment lost 6 bases and the J segment 2 bases; nucleotides outside the gene matches: 3. In DNA form, the CDR3 reads TGCAGCGTCGGGGACAGGGGAAACACTGAAGCTTTCTTT. Translated: CSVGDRGNTEAFF. Drawing the rest from reference TRBV29-1 and TRBJ1-1, the complete variable domain is SAVISQKPSRDICQRGTSLTIQCQVDSQVTMMFWYRQQPGQSLTLIATANQGSEATYESGFVIDKFPISRPNLTFSTLTVSNMSPEDSSIYLCSVGDRGNTEAFFGQGTRLTVV.

This rearrangement joins TRBV9 to TRBJ1-1, with D unresolved. V lost 4 bases and J 1 base, leaving 11 bases between the germline ends. The V gene's germline CDR1 is SGDLS and CDR2 YYNGEE. This CDR3 has 14 amino acids. The CDR3 DNA follows: TGTGCCAGCAGCAACCCTAACAGGAACACTGAAGCTTTCTTT. This translates into CASSNPNRNTEAFF.

The chain couples TRBV2 to TRBJ2-2; the match to TRBD2 covers 11 bases. V trimming: 5 bases; J trimming: 7 bases; junction bases outside the gene matches: 6. The CDR3 extends over 15 amino acids. The germline CDR1 and CDR2 sequences are SNHLY and FYNNEI. DNA of the CDR3: TGTGCCAGCAGTTTTAGCGGGGGGGCCCTCGGGGAGCTGTTTTTT. It yields the protein CASSFSGGALGELFF.

In nucleotides, the CDR3 is TGTGCCAGCAGCCCGACTAGCGGGAGCAATGAGCAGTTCTTC. As protein: CASSPTSGSNEQFF. The chain carries TRBV11-2 and TRBJ2-1, with TRBD2 matching 12 bases. V was clipped by 5 bases and J by 6 bases; unmatched bases: 2. CDR1 is SGHAT and CDR2 is FQNNGV in the germline V gene. This CDR3 spans 14 amino acids.

The chain employs TRBV6-1 and TRBJ2-4, with D perhaps TRBD2 (7 bases). Deletions cut 2 bases from V and 8 bases from J, with 10 bases between. CDR3 length: 13 residues. The germline CDR1 and CDR2 sequences are MNHNS and SASEGT. The CDR3 nucleotides read TGTGCCAGCAGTGAAAAGGGGGGGTACATTCAGTACTTC. Translated, it gives CASSEKGGYIQYF.